This record concerns one T cell receptor beta chain sequence. With 2 bases clipped from V and 7 bases from J, the junction kept 7 bases outside the gene matches. The CDR3 covers 16 residues. Germline lookup yields CDR1 SEHNR and CDR2 FQNEAQ (reference sequence). Data came from immunoSEQ multiplex PCR; TCRdb stores just in-frame clones and leaves some out. The table shows about 2,900 clones, with 75% to 85% occurring only once. The sample comes from a study of hypomethylating agent response in myelodysplastic syndrome. The sample in question was bone marrow, obtained before or after starting hypomethylating agent treatment for myelodysplastic syndrome (not recorded which). This receptor was identified in a human donor with myelodysplastic syndrome. The chain is built from TRBV7-9 and TRBJ1-4; TRBD1 agrees at 10 bases. CDR3 sequence reads: CASSLSIGTGVEKLFF. Here the CDR3 DNA reads TGTGCCAGCAGCTTATCAATCGGGACAGGGGTTGAAAAACTGTTTTTT.